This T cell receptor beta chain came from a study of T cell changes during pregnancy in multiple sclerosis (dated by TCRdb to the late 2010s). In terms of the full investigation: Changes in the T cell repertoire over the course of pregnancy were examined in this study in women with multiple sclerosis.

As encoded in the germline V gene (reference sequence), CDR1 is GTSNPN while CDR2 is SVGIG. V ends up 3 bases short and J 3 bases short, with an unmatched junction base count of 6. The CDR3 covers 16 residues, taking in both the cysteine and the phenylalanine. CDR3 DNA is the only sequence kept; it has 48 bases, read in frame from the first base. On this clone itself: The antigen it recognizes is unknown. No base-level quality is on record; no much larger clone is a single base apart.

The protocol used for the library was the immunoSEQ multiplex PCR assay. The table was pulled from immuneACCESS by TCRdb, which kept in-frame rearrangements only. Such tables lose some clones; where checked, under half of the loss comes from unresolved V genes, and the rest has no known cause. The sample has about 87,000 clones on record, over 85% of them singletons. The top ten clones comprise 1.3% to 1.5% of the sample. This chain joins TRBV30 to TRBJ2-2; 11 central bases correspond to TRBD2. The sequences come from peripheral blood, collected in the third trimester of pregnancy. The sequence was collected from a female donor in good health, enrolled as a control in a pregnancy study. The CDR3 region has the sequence CAWRVLAGGDTGELFF. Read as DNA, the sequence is TGTGCCTGGAGGGTCCTAGCGGGAGGTGACACCGGGGAGCTGTTTTTT.